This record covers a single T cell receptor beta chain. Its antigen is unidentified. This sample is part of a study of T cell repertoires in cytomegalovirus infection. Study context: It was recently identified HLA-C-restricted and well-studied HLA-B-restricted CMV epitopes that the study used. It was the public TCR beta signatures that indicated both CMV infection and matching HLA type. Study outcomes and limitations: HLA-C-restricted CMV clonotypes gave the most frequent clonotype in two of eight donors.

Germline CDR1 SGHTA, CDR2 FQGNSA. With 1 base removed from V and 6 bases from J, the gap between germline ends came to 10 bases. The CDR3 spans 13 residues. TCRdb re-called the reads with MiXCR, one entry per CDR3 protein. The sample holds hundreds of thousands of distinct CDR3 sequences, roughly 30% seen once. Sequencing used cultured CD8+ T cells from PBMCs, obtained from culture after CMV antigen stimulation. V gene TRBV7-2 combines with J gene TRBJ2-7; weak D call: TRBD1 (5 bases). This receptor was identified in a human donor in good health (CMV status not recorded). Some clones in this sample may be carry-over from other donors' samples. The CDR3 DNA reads TGTGCCAGCAGCTTAGAAGGGGCACGCGAGCAGTACGTC. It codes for CASSLEGAREQYV.